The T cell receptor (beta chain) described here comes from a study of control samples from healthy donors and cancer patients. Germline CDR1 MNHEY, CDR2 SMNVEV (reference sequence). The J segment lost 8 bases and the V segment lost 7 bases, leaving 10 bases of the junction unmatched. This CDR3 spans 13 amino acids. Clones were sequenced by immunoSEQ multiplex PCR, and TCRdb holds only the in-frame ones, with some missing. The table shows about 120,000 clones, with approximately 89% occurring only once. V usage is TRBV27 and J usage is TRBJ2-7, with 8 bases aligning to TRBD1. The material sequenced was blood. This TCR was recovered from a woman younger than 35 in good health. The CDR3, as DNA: TGTGCCAGCAACCCAGGGGGCTCAAGGAAGCAGTACTTC. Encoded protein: CASNPGGSRKQYF.